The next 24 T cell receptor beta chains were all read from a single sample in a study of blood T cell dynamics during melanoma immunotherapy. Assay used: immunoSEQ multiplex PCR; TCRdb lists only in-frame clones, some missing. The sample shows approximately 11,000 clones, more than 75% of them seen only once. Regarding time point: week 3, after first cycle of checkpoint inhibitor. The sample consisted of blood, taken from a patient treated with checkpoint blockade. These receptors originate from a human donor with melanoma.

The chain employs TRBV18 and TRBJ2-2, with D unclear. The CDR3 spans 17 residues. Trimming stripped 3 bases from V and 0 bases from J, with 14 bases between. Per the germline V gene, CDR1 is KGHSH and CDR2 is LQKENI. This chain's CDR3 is CASSPFRTGANTGELFF. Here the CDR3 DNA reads TGTGCCAGCTCACCCTTCAGGACGGGCGCGAACACCGGGGAGCTGTTTTTT.

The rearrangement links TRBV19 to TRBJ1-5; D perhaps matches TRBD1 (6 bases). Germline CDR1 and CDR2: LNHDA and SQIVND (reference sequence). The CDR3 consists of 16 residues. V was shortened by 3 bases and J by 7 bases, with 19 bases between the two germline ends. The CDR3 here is CASSITRGDGGQPQHF. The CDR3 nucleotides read TGTGCCAGTAGTATTACCAGGGGTGACGGTGGACAGCCCCAGCATTTT.

CDR3 sequence (DNA): TGTGCCAGCAGCTTAAACGGCCTAACCAACACCGGGGAGCTGTTTTTT. Its translation: CASSLNGLTNTGELFF. V is TRBV7-2 and J is TRBJ2-2; no firm D call. Germline CDR1 is SGHTA and CDR2 is FQGNSA. The CDR3 covers 16 residues. Deletions cut 2 bases from V and 2 bases from J, with 12 bases between.

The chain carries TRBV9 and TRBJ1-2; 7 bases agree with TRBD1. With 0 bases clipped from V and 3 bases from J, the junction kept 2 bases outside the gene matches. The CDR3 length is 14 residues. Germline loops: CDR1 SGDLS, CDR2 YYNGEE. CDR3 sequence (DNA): TGTGCCAGCAGCGTAGGTGGGACAGACTATGGCTACACCTTC. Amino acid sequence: CASSVGGTDYGYTF.

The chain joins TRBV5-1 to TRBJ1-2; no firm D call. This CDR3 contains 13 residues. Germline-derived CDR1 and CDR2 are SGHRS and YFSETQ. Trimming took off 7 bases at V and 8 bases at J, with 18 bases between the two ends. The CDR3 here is CASGQWAASGYTF. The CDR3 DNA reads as TGCGCCAGCGGGCAGTGGGCTGCTAGCGGCTACACCTTC.

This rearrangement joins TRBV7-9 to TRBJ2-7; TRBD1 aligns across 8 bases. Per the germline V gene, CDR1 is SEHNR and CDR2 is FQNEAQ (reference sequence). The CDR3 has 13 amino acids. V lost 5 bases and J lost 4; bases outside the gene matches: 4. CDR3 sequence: CASSGRDRYEQYV. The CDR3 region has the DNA TGTGCCAGCAGCGGCCGGGACAGGTACGAGCAGTACGTC.

CDR3 nucleotides: TGTGCCAGCAGCTTAGGGGGGAACACCGGGGAGCTGTTTTTT. The encoded protein is CASSLGGNTGELFF. The chain is built from TRBV7-9 and TRBJ2-2; no definite D call. The V and J ends lost 1 base and 1 base respectively, with 4 bases between them. Per germline, CDR1 SEHNR and CDR2 FQNEAQ (reference sequence). This CDR3 region has 14 residues. Together with reference TRBV7-9 and TRBJ2-2, the CDR3 gives the full variable domain: DTGVSQNPRHKITKRGQNVTFRCDPISEHNRLYWYRQTLGQGPEFLTYFQNEAQLEKSRLLSDRFSAERPKGSFSTLEIQRTEQGDSAMYLCASSLGGNTGELFFGEGSRLTVL.

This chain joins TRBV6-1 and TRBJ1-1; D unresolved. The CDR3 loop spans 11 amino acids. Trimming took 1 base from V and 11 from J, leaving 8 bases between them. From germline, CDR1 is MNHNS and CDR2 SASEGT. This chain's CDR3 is CASSEDRGAFF. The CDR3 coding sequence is TGTGCCAGCAGTGAAGACCGAGGGGCTTTCTTT.

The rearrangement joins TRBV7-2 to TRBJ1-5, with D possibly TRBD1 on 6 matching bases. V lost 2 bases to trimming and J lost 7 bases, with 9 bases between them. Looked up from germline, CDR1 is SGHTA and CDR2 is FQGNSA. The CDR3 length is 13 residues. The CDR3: CASSLNRVQPQHF. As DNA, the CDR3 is TGTGCCAGCAGCTTAAACAGGGTGCAGCCCCAGCATTTT.

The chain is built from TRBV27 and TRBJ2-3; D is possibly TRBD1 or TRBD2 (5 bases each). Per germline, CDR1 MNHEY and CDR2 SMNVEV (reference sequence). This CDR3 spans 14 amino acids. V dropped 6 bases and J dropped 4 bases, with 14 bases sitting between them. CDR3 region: CASSPLGPPDTQYF. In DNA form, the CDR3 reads TGTGCCAGCAGCCCCCTGGGACCCCCAGATACGCAGTATTTT.

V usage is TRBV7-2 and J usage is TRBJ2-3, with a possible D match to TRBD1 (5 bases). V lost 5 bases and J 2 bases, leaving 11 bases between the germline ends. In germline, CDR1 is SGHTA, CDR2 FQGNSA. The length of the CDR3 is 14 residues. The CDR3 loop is CASSVSRDTDTQYF. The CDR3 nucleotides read TGTGCCAGCAGCGTCTCCAGGGACACAGATACGCAGTATTTT. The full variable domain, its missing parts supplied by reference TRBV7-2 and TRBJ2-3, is GAGVSQSPSNKVTEKGKDVELRCDPISGHTALYWYRQSLGQGLEFLIYFQGNSAPDKSGLPSDRFSAERTGGSVSTLTIQRTQQEDSAVYLCASSVSRDTDTQYFGPGTRLTVL.

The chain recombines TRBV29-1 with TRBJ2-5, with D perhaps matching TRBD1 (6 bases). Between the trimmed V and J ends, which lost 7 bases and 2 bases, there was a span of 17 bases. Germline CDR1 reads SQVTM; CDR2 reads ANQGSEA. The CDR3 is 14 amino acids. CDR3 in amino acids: CSAIMPGAQETQYF. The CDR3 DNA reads TGCAGCGCCATCATGCCAGGGGCACAAGAGACCCAGTACTTC. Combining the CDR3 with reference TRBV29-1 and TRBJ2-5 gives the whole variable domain SAVISQKPSRDICQRGTSLTIQCQVDSQVTMMFWYRQQPGQSLTLIATANQGSEATYESGFVIDKFPISRPNLTFSTLTVSNMSPEDSSIYLCSAIMPGAQETQYFGPGTRLLVL.

The CDR3 sequence: CASSSRTGGAYNEQFF. CDR3 bases: TGTGCCAGCAGTTCCCGGACAGGGGGCGCCTACAATGAGCAGTTCTTC. The chain employs TRBV6-6 and TRBJ2-1, with 11 nucleotides matching TRBD1. Germline CDR1 reads MNHNY; CDR2 reads SVGAGI (reference sequence). CDR3 length: 16 amino acids. V trimming: 4 bases; J trimming: 2 bases; junction bases outside the gene matches: 4.

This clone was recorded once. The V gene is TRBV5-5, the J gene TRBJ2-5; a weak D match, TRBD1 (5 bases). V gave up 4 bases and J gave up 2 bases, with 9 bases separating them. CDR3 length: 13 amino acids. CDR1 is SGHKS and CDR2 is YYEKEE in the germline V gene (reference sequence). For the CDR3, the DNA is TGTGCCAGCAGCCTGACAGCGCAAGAGACCCAGTACTTC. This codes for CASSLTAQETQYF.

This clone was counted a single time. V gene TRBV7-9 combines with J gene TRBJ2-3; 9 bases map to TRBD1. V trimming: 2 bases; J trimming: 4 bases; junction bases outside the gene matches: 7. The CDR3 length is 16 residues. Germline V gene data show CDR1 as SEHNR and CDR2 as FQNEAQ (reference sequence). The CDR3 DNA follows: TGTGCCAGCAGCTTACAACAGGGGGCGGTGGCAGATACGCAGTATTTT. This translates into CASSLQQGAVADTQYF.

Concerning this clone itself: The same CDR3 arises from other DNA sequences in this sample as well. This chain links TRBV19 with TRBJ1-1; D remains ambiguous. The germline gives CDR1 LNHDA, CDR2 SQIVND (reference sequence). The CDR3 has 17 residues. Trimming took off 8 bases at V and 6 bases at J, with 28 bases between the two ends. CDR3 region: CASQRSGQPLITPEAFF. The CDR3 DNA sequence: TGTGCCAGTCAAAGATCCGGCCAACCCCTCATCACGCCTGAAGCTTTCTTT.

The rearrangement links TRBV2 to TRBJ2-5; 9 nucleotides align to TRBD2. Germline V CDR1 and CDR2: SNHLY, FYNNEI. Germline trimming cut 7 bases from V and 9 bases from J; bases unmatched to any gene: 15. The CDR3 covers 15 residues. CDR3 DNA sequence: TGTGCCAGCAACTCCGTCAGCGGGGGGAACAGGGCCCAGTACTTC. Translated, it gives CASNSVSGGNRAQYF.

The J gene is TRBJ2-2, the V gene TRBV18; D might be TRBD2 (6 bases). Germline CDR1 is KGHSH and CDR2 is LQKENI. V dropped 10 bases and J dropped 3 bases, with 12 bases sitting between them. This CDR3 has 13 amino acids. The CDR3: CATSGLDTGELFF. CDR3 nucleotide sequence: TGTGCCACCTCGGGACTCGACACCGGGGAGCTGTTTTTT.

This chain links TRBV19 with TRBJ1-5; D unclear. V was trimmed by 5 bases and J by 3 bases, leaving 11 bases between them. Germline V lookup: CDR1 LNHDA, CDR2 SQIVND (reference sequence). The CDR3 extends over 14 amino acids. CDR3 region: CASSLPRDNQPQHF. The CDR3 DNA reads TGTGCCAGTAGTCTACCCCGGGACAATCAGCCCCAGCATTTT.

This chain's CDR3 is CASSLAGGGQSEQYV. CDR3 bases: TGTGCCAGCAGCTTAGCAGGGGGTGGTCAAAGCGAGCAGTACGTC. The chain employs TRBV7-2 and TRBJ2-7, with D possibly matching TRBD1 (6 bases). Germline CDR1 is SGHTA and CDR2 is FQGNSA. The V end lost 0 bases, the J end lost 6 bases, and 15 bases lay between the germline ends. There are 15 residues in the CDR3.

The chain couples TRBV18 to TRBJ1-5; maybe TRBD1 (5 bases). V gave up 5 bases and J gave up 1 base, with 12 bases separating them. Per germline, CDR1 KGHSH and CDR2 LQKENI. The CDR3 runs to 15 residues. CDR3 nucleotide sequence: TGTGCCAGCTCAATAGGGGTGGGAAGCAATCAGCCCCAGCATTTT. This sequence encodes CASSIGVGSNQPQHF.

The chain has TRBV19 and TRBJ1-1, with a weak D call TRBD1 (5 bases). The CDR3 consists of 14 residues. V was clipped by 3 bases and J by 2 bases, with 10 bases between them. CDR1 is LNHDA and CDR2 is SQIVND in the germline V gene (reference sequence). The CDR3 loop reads CASSITRGNTEAFF. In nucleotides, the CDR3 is TGTGCCAGTAGTATTACTAGGGGTAACACTGAAGCTTTCTTT.

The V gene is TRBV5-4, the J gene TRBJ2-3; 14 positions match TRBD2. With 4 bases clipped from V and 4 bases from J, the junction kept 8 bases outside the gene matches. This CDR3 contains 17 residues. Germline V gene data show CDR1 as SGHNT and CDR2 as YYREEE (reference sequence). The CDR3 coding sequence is TGTGCCAGCAGCAGGGGGACTAGCGGGGGCTTAGCAGATACGCAGTATTTT. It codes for CASSRGTSGGLADTQYF.

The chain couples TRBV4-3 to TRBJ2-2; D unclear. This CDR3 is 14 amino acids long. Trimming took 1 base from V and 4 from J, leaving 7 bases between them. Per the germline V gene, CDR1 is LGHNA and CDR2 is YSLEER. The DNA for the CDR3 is TGCGCCAGCAGCCAAGCCTCCTCCACCGGGGAGCTGTTTTTT. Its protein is CASSQASSTGELFF.